The rows below give T cell receptor beta chains drawn from one sample of a study of T cell changes during pregnancy in multiple sclerosis. This table comes from immunoSEQ multiplex PCR, and its TCRdb copy is limited to in-frame clones, with some not included. The table lists around 52,000 clones, around 93% of them singletons, with 0.15% to 0.2% in the top ten. The sample was CD4+ T cells from peripheral blood mononuclear cells, taken after pregnancy. These receptor sequences come from a female donor in good health, enrolled as a control in a pregnancy study. The CDR3 runs from the conserved cysteine through the conserved F or W. The D gene is left open where the match is weak. The size of a clone is reported for some rows only, either as once, few or many, or as a class for expanded clones.

clone_size,v_call,d_call,j_call,cdr3_aa,cdr3_nt
.,TRBV11-3,.,TRBJ2-7,CASSLQGREQYF,TGTGCCAGCAGCTTACAGGGGCGCGAGCAGTACTTC
medium-sized,TRBV27,.,TRBJ1-1,CASSLNGAGKSAFF,TGTGCCAGCAGTTTAAACGGTGCAGGAAAGTCGGCTTTCTTT
.,TRBV20-1,.,TRBJ2-5,CSAPQTQYF,TGCAGTGCTCCCCAAACCCAGTACTTC
.,TRBV5-4,.,TRBJ1-1,CASSPSPPGFAEAFF,TGTGCCAGCAGCCCATCTCCCCCGGGATTCGCTGAAGCTTTCTTT
.,TRBV29-1,TRBD1,TRBJ1-5,CSVLPGQGNQPQHF,TGCAGCGTTCTTCCGGGACAGGGCAATCAGCCCCAGCATTTT
.,TRBV5-4,.,TRBJ2-1,CASSLSLAGYNEQFF,TGTGCCAGCAGCTTGTCCCTAGCCGGATACAATGAGCAGTTCTTC
.,TRBV20-1,TRBD1,TRBJ1-1,CSARDRGEAFF,TGCAGTGCTAGGGACAGGGGGGAAGCTTTCTTT
.,TRBV5-1,TRBD1,TRBJ2-7,CASSQLGQGYEQYF,TGCGCCAGCAGCCAGTTGGGACAGGGCTACGAGCAGTACTTC
.,TRBV5-1,TRBD1,TRBJ2-2,CASSGTGVGTGELFF,TGCGCCAGCAGCGGGACAGGGGTCGGCACCGGGGAGCTGTTTTTT
.,TRBV4-2,.,TRBJ1-2,CASSHENRYRYTF,TGTGCCAGCAGCCATGAGAACAGGTACCGCTACACCTTC
few,TRBV4-1,.,TRBJ1-1,CASSHNDLNTEAFF,TGCGCCAGCAGCCACAACGACTTGAACACTGAAGCTTTCTTT
.,TRBV18,.,TRBJ2-3,CASSPLGGLGDTQYF,TGTGCCAGCTCACCACTTGGGGGCCTAGGAGATACGCAGTATTTT
once,TRBV7-2,TRBD1,TRBJ1-1,CASSSTGGGVRAFF,TGTGCCAGCAGCTCAACAGGGGGCGGGGTCCGGGCTTTCTTT
.,TRBV4-1,TRBD2,TRBJ2-3,CASSRDGTSLSTDTQYF,TGCGCCAGCAGCCGGGATGGGACTAGCCTCTCCACAGATACGCAGTATTTT
.,TRBV9,.,TRBJ2-5,CASSVDPRETQYF,TGTGCCAGCAGCGTAGACCCCAGAGAGACCCAGTACTTC
few,TRBV7-2,TRBD1,TRBJ1-6,CASSVLGQGDSPLHF,TGTGCCAGCAGCGTTCTGGGACAGGGGGATTCACCCCTCCACTTT
.,TRBV7-2,.,TRBJ2-7,CASSLAQAGLNEQYF,TGTGCCAGCAGCTTAGCGCAGGCAGGGCTGAACGAGCAGTACTTC
.,TRBV19,.,TRBJ2-4,CASSLAVVSYIQYF,TGTGCCAGTAGTCTGGCGGTCGTGTCATACATTCAGTACTTC
.,TRBV6-6,.,TRBJ1-2,CASSYGQPNYGYTF,TGTGCCAGCAGTTACGGACAGCCTAACTATGGCTACACCTTC
.,TRBV5-4,.,TRBJ2-2,CASSLISAGNTGELFF,TGTGCCAGCAGCTTGATTTCGGCAGGGAACACCGGGGAGCTGTTTTTT
.,TRBV5-5,.,TRBJ1-5,CASSFGGAQPQHF,TGTGCCAGCAGCTTCGGTGGGGCTCAGCCCCAGCATTTT
.,TRBV5-1,TRBD1,TRBJ2-5,CASSLGQGVSETQYF,TGCGCCAGCAGCTTGGGACAGGGGGTTTCGGAGACCCAGTACTTC
.,TRBV30,TRBD2,TRBJ2-1,CAWGLAGGNEQFF,TGTGCCTGGGGACTAGCGGGGGGTAATGAGCAGTTCTTC
.,TRBV4-3,TRBD2,TRBJ2-2,CASSQILLLAGTNTGELFF,TGCGCCAGCAGCCAAATTCTCCTTCTAGCGGGGACGAACACCGGGGAGCTGTTTTTT
.,TRBV5-5,TRBD1,TRBJ1-3,CASSLKGDSSGNTIYF,TGTGCCAGCAGCTTGAAGGGGGACAGCTCTGGAAACACCATATATTTT
.,TRBV5-4,.,TRBJ2-7,CASSLNAGSYEQYF,TGTGCCAGCAGCTTGAACGCCGGCTCCTACGAGCAGTACTTC
.,TRBV28,.,TRBJ1-5,CASRTGQGDQPQHF,TGTGCCAGCAGGACGGGCCAAGGGGATCAGCCCCAGCATTTT
.,TRBV5-1,TRBD2,TRBJ2-5,CASSSAGGYQETQYF,TGCGCCAGCAGCTCCGCGGGGGGGTACCAAGAGACCCAGTACTTC
.,TRBV2,.,TRBJ2-3,CASIRRRGQGTDTQYF,TGTGCCAGCATCCGAAGGAGGGGCCAGGGCACAGATACGCAGTATTTT
.,TRBV7-2,.,TRBJ2-2,CASSRGTRTTGELFF,TGTGCCAGCAGCCGCGGGACGCGGACCACCGGGGAGCTGTTTTTT
.,TRBV2,.,TRBJ2-5,CASVRIGGKRTQYF,TGTGCCAGCGTGAGGATCGGGGGTAAAAGGACCCAGTACTTC
.,TRBV5-1,.,TRBJ1-6,CASSFNPGDSPLHF,TGCGCCAGCAGTTTTAATCCGGGGGATTCACCCCTCCACTTT
.,TRBV27,.,TRBJ1-5,CASSLEGRGGNQPQHF,TGTGCCAGCAGTTTAGAAGGCAGGGGCGGCAATCAGCCCCAGCATTTT
few,TRBV18,.,TRBJ1-6,CASSPVGDGNSPLHF,TGTGCCAGCTCCCCCGTAGGGGATGGCAATTCACCCCTCCACTTT
.,TRBV2,.,TRBJ1-5,CASSERFRSNQPQHF,TGTGCCAGCAGTGAAAGATTCCGGAGCAATCAGCCCCAGCATTTT
few,TRBV9,.,TRBJ1-3,CASSKGGTGNTIYF,TGTGCCAGCAGTAAAGGAGGTACTGGAAACACCATATATTTT
.,TRBV2,.,TRBJ1-1,CASLRQSHTEAFF,TGTGCCAGTCTTCGACAGTCACACACTGAAGCTTTCTTT
once,TRBV7-2,TRBD1,TRBJ2-1,CASSLHRDRGGLDNSRQFF,TGTGCCAGCAGCCTCCACCGGGACAGAGGGGGATTGGACAATAGCCGACAGTTCTTC
.,TRBV27,.,TRBJ2-1,CASSPRVAEYNEQFF,TGTGCCAGCAGTCCCCGAGTAGCGGAATACAATGAGCAGTTCTTC
once,TRBV28,TRBD2,TRBJ2-5,CASTTRGGAGETQYF,TGTGCCAGCACCACCCGCGGGGGGGCTGGAGAGACCCAGTACTTC
.,TRBV27,TRBD1,TRBJ2-7,CASSLRQGAYEQYF,TGTGCCAGCAGTTTACGGCAGGGGGCCTACGAGCAGTACTTC
once,TRBV27,.,TRBJ1-5,CASRSANFGNQPQHF,TGTGCCAGCAGATCCGCCAACTTTGGCAATCAGCCCCAGCATTTT
.,TRBV13,TRBD1,TRBJ2-7,CASSFRPTGVGYEQYF,TGTGCCAGCAGCTTTAGGCCGACAGGGGTCGGGTACGAGCAGTACTTC
once,TRBV25-1,.,TRBJ2-1,CASSGAGRGAYNEQFF,TGTGCCAGCAGTGGGGCGGGGCGAGGGGCCTACAATGAGCAGTTCTTC
.,TRBV7-8,.,TRBJ2-7,CASSFSSSGRTGEQYF,TGTGCCAGCAGCTTTAGCTCTTCGGGCAGGACGGGGGAGCAGTACTTC
.,TRBV5-1,.,TRBJ1-4,CASSFLVQGPSTNEKLFF,TGCGCCAGCAGCTTCCTTGTACAGGGTCCTTCAACTAATGAAAAACTGTTTTTT
.,TRBV4-2,TRBD1,TRBJ2-3,CASSSGTATDTQYF,TGTGCCAGCAGCTCCGGGACAGCCACAGATACGCAGTATTTT